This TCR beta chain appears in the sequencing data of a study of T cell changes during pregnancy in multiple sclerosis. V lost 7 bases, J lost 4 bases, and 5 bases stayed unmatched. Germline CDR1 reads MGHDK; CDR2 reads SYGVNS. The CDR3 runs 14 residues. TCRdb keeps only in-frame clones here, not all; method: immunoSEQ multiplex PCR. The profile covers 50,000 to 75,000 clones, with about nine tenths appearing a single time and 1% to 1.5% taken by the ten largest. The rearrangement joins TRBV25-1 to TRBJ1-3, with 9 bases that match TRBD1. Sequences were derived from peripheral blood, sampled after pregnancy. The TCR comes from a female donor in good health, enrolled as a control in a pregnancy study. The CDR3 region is CASTTGGAGNTIYF. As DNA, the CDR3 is TGTGCCAGCACCACAGGGGGCGCAGGAAACACCATATATTTT.